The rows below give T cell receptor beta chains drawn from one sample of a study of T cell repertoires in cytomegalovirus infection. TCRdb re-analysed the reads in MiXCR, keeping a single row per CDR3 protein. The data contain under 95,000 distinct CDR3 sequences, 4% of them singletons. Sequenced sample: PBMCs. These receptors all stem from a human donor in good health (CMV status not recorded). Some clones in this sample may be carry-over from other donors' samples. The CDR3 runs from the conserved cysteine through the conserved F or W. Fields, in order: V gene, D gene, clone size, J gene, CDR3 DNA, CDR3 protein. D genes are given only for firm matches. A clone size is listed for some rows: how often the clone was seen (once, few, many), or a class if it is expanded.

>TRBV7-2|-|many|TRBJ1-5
TGTGCCAGCAGCTTAGAAACCCGCGTTGTACAGCCCCAGCATTTT
CASSLETRVVQPQHF
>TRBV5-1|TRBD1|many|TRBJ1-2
TGCGCCAGCAGCTTTGGGGAAAGACAGGGTGGCTACACCTTC
CASSFGERQGGYTF
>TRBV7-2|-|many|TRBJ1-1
TGTGCCAGCAGCTTAATGAACACTGAAGCTTTCTTT
CASSLMNTEAFF
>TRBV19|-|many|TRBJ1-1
TGTGCCAGTAGTACTACGACATTACCGAACACTGAAGCTTTCTTT
CASSTTTLPNTEAFF
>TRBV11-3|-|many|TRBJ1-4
TGTGCCAGCAGTAAGACGAAAACTCCGGGGGATGAAAAACTGTTTTTT
CASSKTKTPGDEKLFF
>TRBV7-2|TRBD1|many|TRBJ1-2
TGTGCCAGCAGCTTAGCGGGACAGGGGGCCACTAACTATGGCTACACCTTC
CASSLAGQGATNYGYTF
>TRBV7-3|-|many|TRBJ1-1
TGTGCCAGCAGCCCGAAGGGTAGGGACACTGAAGCTTTCTTT
CASSPKGRDTEAFF
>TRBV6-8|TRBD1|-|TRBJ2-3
TGTGCCAACAGCCCGGACAGGGTGGTACAGCCCCAGTATTTT
CANSPDRVVQPQYF
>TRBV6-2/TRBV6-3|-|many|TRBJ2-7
TGTGCCAGCAGTTACCGACAGCGTTCCCCCTCCTACGAGCAGTACTTC
CASSYRQRSPSYEQYF
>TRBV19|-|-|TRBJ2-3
TGTGCCAGTAGTAGGAGCGGACCTCCCCGAGATACGCAGTATTTT
CASSRSGPPRDTQYF
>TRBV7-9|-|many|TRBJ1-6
TGTGCCAGCAGCTTAGGAGAGGGACTCTTGATGAATTCACCCCTCCACTTT
CASSLGEGLLMNSPLHF
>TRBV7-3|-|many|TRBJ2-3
TGTGCCAGCAGCTGGCAGGCAGATACGCAGTATTTT
CASSWQADTQYF
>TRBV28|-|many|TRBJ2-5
TGTGCCAGCAGTTTAGTCGGCCGCAAGGAAGAGACCCAGTACTTC
CASSLVGRKEETQYF
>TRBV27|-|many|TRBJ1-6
TGTGCCAGCAGTTTATTCAGCCGTACTGGAAGACAATCATACCTCCACTTT
CASSLFSRTGRQSYLHF
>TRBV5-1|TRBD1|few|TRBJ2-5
TGCGCCAGCAGCTCCGGGACAGGTCTCGAGACCCAGTACTTC
CASSSGTGLETQYF
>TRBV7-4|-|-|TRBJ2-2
TGTGCCAGCAGCTTCGAGTCTCCGGGGCCCGGGGAGCTGTTTTTT
CASSFESPGPGELFF
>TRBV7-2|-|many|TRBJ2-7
TGTGCCAGCAGCTTTACTAGAGGATCCTACGAGCAGTACTTC
CASSFTRGSYEQYF
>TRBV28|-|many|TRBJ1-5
TGTGCCAGCTATTCCGGGGACAATCAGCCCCAGCATTTT
CASYSGDNQPQHF
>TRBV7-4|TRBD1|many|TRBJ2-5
TGTGCCAGCAGCTTGGGACAGGAGATTTCGGGGCAAGAGACCCAGTACTTC
CASSLGQEISGQETQYF
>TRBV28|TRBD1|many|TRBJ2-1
TGTGCCAGCTCCATTACCGGGACAGGAGAAACCTTC
CASSITGTGETF
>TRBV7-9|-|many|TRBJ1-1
TGTGCCAGCAGCTTGGGGCGGGTGGGCACTGAAGCTTTCTTT
CASSLGRVGTEAFF
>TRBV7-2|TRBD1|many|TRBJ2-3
TGTGCCAGCAGCGTTCAGGGGGCTCGGGGCACAGATACGCAGTATTTT
CASSVQGARGTDTQYF
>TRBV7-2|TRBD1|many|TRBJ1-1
TGTGCCAGCAGCCTACAGGGGGGAATAGGGAACACTGAAGCTTTCTTT
CASSLQGGIGNTEAFF
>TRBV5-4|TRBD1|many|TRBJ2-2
TGTGCCAGCAGCTTGGGCAGGGGGCGCCCCGGGGAGCTGTTTTTT
CASSLGRGRPGELFF
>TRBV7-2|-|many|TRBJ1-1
TGTGCCAGCAGCCCCCGTGCGGGGGCGCGGACTGAAGCTTTCTTT
CASSPRAGARTEAFF
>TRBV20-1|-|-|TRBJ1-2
TGCAGTGCTAGAGTTACTAATTTAAACTATGGCTACACCTTC
CSARVTNLNYGYTF
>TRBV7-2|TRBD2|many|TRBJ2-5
TGTGCCAGCGCGGGGGGAGGGAGTAAAGAGACCCAGTACTTC
CASAGGGSKETQYF
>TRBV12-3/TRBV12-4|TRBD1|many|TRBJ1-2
TGTGCCAGCAGCAAATTGACAGGGTCCAACTATGGCTACACCTTC
CASSKLTGSNYGYTF
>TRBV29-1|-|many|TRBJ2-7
TGCAGCGTTGCGGGGGCCGAGCAGTACTTC
CSVAGAEQYF
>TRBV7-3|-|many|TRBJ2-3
TGTGCCAGCAGCTTTGGGAGCACAGATACGCAGTATTTT
CASSFGSTDTQYF
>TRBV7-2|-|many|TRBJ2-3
TGTGCCAGCAGCTCTTCGGGGTTCACAGATACGCAGTATTTT
CASSSSGFTDTQYF
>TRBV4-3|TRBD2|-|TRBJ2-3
TGCGCCAGCAGCCAAGAGCGACTACCGGGAGGGATAGCAGATACGCAGTATTTT
CASSQERLPGGIADTQYF
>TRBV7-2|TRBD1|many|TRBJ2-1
TGTGCCAGCAGCTTGTGGACAGGGTTGAATGAGCAGTTCTTC
CASSLWTGLNEQFF
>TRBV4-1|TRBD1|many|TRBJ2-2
TGCGCCAGCAGCCAAGGACAGGGACCCACCGGGGAGCTGTTTTTT
CASSQGQGPTGELFF